This T cell receptor (beta chain) came from a study of beta chain features in type 1 diabetes. Germline CDR1 SGHRS, CDR2 YFSETQ. The CDR3 covers 15 residues. V lost 0 bases and J lost 5, with 14 bases in between. Expressed TCRB transcripts were sequenced, since all the RNA that had been isolated was reverse transcribed. Clones were sequenced by immunoSEQ multiplex PCR, and TCRdb holds only the in-frame ones, with some missing. The table shows fewer than 650,000 clones, with roughly 16% occurring only once. This clonotype originated in a man aged 18 to 30 in good health. This rearrangement joins TRBV5-1 to TRBJ1-1, with TRBD1 as a possible D gene (6 bases). The source material was naive CD4+ T cells from blood. CDR3 in DNA: TGCGCCAGCAGCTTGGCGGGGCATAGGGGGACTGAAGCTTTCTTT. It codes for CASSLAGHRGTEAFF.